This T cell receptor beta chain was sequenced for a study of T-cell reconstitution after alpha-beta-depleted transplantation in children. Study findings and constraints: Several hundred expanded graft clones reportedly gave rise to the alpha-beta T cells present about two months after transplant. Where some patients showed high TCRbeta diversity at day 60, it came from recipient T cells and thymic progenitors that had survived. Among T cells one year after transplant, newly produced cells accounted for most counts and diversity.

The J segment lost 5 bases and the V segment lost 5 bases, leaving 3 bases of the junction unmatched. This CDR3 comprises 14 residues. Regarding this clonotype: What it binds is unknown.

Unique molecular identifiers were incorporated during preparation of the TCRbeta library. MiXCR, applied by TCRdb to the PCR reads, yields one record per CDR3 protein. The repertoire holds approximately 650,000 distinct CDR3 sequences, with less than 15% as singletons. The J gene is TRBJ2-1, the V gene TRBV12-3 or TRBV12-4, with 10 bases that match TRBD2. The receptor was isolated from a girl aged 2 to 9 with congenital amegakaryocytic thrombocytopenia, due to receive a stem cell transplant. Specimen: PBMCs, collected before TCRalphabeta/CD19-depleted stem cell transplant. The DNA for the CDR3 is TGTGCCAGCAGTACTAGCGGGGTAGACAATGAGCAGTTCTTC. Translation: CASSTSGVDNEQFF.